Listed below are T cell receptor beta chains from one sample, sequenced in a study of cytomegalovirus exposure and HLA in healthy donors. The assay was immunoSEQ multiplex PCR, and TCRdb's table has in-frame clones only and misses some. The sample carries more than 110,000 clones, roughly 79% recorded once. The specimen was PBMCs. The source is a man between 18 and 35 years old in good health and CMV-seronegative. CDR3s include the opening cysteine and the closing phenylalanine or tryptophan. Each record gives: D gene, clone size, J gene, CDR3 length, V gene, CDR3 protein, CDR3 DNA. D genes are given only for firm matches. Clone size appears in some rows only: once, few, many, or a class for an expanded clone.

D gene: .; clone size: .; J gene: TRBJ1-5; CDR3 length: 14; V gene: TRBV27; CDR3 protein: CASSFRGSNQPQHF; CDR3 DNA: TGTGCCAGCAGTTTCAGGGGTAGCAATCAGCCCCAGCATTTT
D gene: .; clone size: once; J gene: TRBJ1-1; CDR3 length: 13; V gene: TRBV30; CDR3 protein: CAWALVMNTEAFF; CDR3 DNA: TGTGCCTGGGCTTTAGTTATGAACACTGAAGCTTTCTTT
D gene: TRBD2; clone size: .; J gene: TRBJ2-4; CDR3 length: 14; V gene: TRBV27; CDR3 protein: CASSLAGPKNIQYF; CDR3 DNA: TGTGCCAGCAGTCTAGCGGGACCGAAAAACATTCAGTACTTC
D gene: TRBD1; clone size: .; J gene: TRBJ2-3; CDR3 length: 14; V gene: TRBV5-1; CDR3 protein: CASSPGTVTDTQYF; CDR3 DNA: TGCGCCAGCAGCCCCGGGACAGTCACAGATACGCAGTATTTT
D gene: .; clone size: .; J gene: TRBJ2-6; CDR3 length: 14; V gene: TRBV6-5; CDR3 protein: CASQVYSGANVLTF; CDR3 DNA: TGTGCCAGCCAGGTCTACTCTGGGGCCAACGTCCTGACTTTC
D gene: TRBD1; clone size: few; J gene: TRBJ2-7; CDR3 length: 12; V gene: TRBV6-1; CDR3 protein: CASSPRGYEQYF; CDR3 DNA: TGTGCCAGCAGCCCCAGGGGGTACGAGCAGTACTTC
D gene: .; clone size: .; J gene: TRBJ1-1; CDR3 length: 18; V gene: TRBV7-9; CDR3 protein: CASSRGAGIPRVNTEAFF; CDR3 DNA: TGTGCCAGCAGCCGTGGGGCAGGTATTCCACGCGTGAACACTGAAGCTTTCTTT
D gene: .; clone size: .; J gene: TRBJ2-1; CDR3 length: 15; V gene: TRBV10-3; CDR3 protein: CAISAPQGSYNEQFF; CDR3 DNA: TGTGCCATCAGTGCCCCACAGGGTTCCTACAATGAGCAGTTCTTC
D gene: .; clone size: .; J gene: TRBJ1-3; CDR3 length: 14; V gene: TRBV7-2; CDR3 protein: CASSLGGSGNTIYF; CDR3 DNA: TGTGCCAGCAGCTTAGGCGGCTCTGGAAACACCATATATTTT
D gene: TRBD2; clone size: .; J gene: TRBJ2-2; CDR3 length: 18; V gene: TRBV9; CDR3 protein: CASSASLAGYLGTGELFF; CDR3 DNA: TGTGCCAGCAGCGCCTCACTAGCGGGGTACCTTGGCACCGGGGAGCTGTTTTTT
D gene: .; clone size: once; J gene: TRBJ2-1; CDR3 length: 12; V gene: TRBV2; CDR3 protein: CASSWDSDEQFF; CDR3 DNA: TGTGCCAGCAGTTGGGACTCCGACGAGCAGTTCTTC
D gene: .; clone size: .; J gene: TRBJ1-2; CDR3 length: 13; V gene: TRBV29-1; CDR3 protein: CSARDPTEYGYTF; CDR3 DNA: TGCAGCGCCAGGGATCCTACAGAGTATGGCTACACCTTC
D gene: TRBD1; clone size: .; J gene: TRBJ1-6; CDR3 length: 15; V gene: TRBV9; CDR3 protein: CASSSTTGQGSPLHF; CDR3 DNA: TGTGCCAGCAGCTCTACGACAGGGCAGGGTTCACCCCTCCACTTT
D gene: .; clone size: .; J gene: TRBJ1-4; CDR3 length: 15; V gene: TRBV9; CDR3 protein: CASSVAGVGNEKLFF; CDR3 DNA: TGTGCCAGCAGCGTAGCAGGGGTCGGTAATGAAAAACTGTTTTTT
D gene: TRBD1; clone size: .; J gene: TRBJ2-2; CDR3 length: 15; V gene: TRBV6-5; CDR3 protein: CASSVVQGVLGELFF; CDR3 DNA: TGTGCCAGCAGTGTAGTACAGGGGGTGCTCGGGGAGCTGTTTTTT
D gene: .; clone size: .; J gene: TRBJ2-5; CDR3 length: 14; V gene: TRBV11-2; CDR3 protein: CASSSRRQQETQYF; CDR3 DNA: TGTGCCAGCAGCTCTAGGAGACAGCAAGAGACCCAGTACTTC
D gene: TRBD1; clone size: .; J gene: TRBJ2-7; CDR3 length: 14; V gene: TRBV7-2; CDR3 protein: CASSPDRVTYEQYF; CDR3 DNA: TGTGCCAGCAGCCCCGACAGGGTCACCTACGAGCAGTACTTC
D gene: .; clone size: .; J gene: TRBJ1-6; CDR3 length: 15; V gene: TRBV25-1; CDR3 protein: CASIPPIPGNSPLHF; CDR3 DNA: TGTGCCAGCATCCCTCCGATCCCGGGGAATTCACCCCTCCACTTT
D gene: TRBD1; clone size: .; J gene: TRBJ2-7; CDR3 length: 15; V gene: TRBV7-8; CDR3 protein: CASSYPGQGTGEQYF; CDR3 DNA: TGTGCCAGCAGTTATCCGGGACAGGGGACGGGCGAGCAGTACTTC
D gene: .; clone size: .; J gene: TRBJ2-5; CDR3 length: 14; V gene: TRBV19; CDR3 protein: CASSPGTSQETQYF; CDR3 DNA: TGTGCCAGTAGTCCCGGGACTTCACAAGAGACCCAGTACTTC
D gene: .; clone size: .; J gene: TRBJ2-7; CDR3 length: 11; V gene: TRBV7-9; CDR3 protein: CASSLPGEQYF; CDR3 DNA: TGTGCCAGCAGCTTACCGGGTGAGCAGTACTTC
D gene: .; clone size: .; J gene: TRBJ1-2; CDR3 length: 11; V gene: TRBV28; CDR3 protein: CASKLNYGYTF; CDR3 DNA: TGTGCCAGCAAATTAAACTATGGCTACACCTTC
D gene: .; clone size: .; J gene: TRBJ1-2; CDR3 length: 14; V gene: TRBV27; CDR3 protein: CASRTVGSLYGYTF; CDR3 DNA: TGTGCCAGCAGGACCGTAGGGAGTCTCTATGGCTACACCTTC
D gene: .; clone size: .; J gene: TRBJ1-2; CDR3 length: 13; V gene: TRBV27; CDR3 protein: CASRLAGEGGYTF; CDR3 DNA: TGTGCCAGCAGACTAGCGGGGGAAGGTGGCTACACCTTC
D gene: TRBD1; clone size: .; J gene: TRBJ1-5; CDR3 length: 16; V gene: TRBV28; CDR3 protein: CASSPRRTGNRQPQHF; CDR3 DNA: TGTGCCAGCAGTCCCCGGAGGACAGGGAATCGTCAGCCCCAGCATTTT
D gene: .; clone size: .; J gene: TRBJ1-2; CDR3 length: 12; V gene: TRBV5-6; CDR3 protein: CASSLEADGYTF; CDR3 DNA: TGTGCCAGCAGCTTGGAGGCGGATGGCTACACCTTC
D gene: .; clone size: few; J gene: TRBJ2-7; CDR3 length: 14; V gene: TRBV6-5; CDR3 protein: CASSYSVDSYEQYF; CDR3 DNA: TGTGCCAGCAGTTACTCAGTGGACTCCTACGAGCAGTACTTC
D gene: TRBD1; clone size: .; J gene: TRBJ1-2; CDR3 length: 16; V gene: TRBV10-3; CDR3 protein: CAISESKLDRGVGYTF; CDR3 DNA: TGTGCCATCAGTGAGTCTAAACTTGACAGGGGGGTCGGCTACACCTTC
D gene: .; clone size: .; J gene: TRBJ1-6; CDR3 length: 15; V gene: TRBV5-1; CDR3 protein: CASSLGPAEGSPLHF; CDR3 DNA: TGCGCCAGCAGCTTAGGACCGGCGGAGGGTTCACCCCTCCACTTT
D gene: .; clone size: .; J gene: TRBJ2-2; CDR3 length: 17; V gene: TRBV5-5; CDR3 protein: CASSSWYGQLNTGELFF; CDR3 DNA: TGTGCCAGCAGCTCCTGGTACGGACAGCTGAACACCGGGGAGCTGTTTTTT
D gene: .; clone size: .; J gene: TRBJ1-5; CDR3 length: 13; V gene: TRBV6-5; CDR3 protein: CASSQQGNQPQHF; CDR3 DNA: TGTGCCAGCAGCCAACAGGGAAATCAGCCCCAGCATTTT
D gene: .; clone size: few; J gene: TRBJ1-4; CDR3 length: 15; V gene: TRBV5-1; CDR3 protein: CASSLEVTDSRKLFF; CDR3 DNA: TGCGCCAGCAGCTTGGAGGTGACAGACTCACGAAAACTGTTTTTT
D gene: .; clone size: once; J gene: TRBJ2-1; CDR3 length: 15; V gene: TRBV18; CDR3 protein: CASSLKGASYNEQFF; CDR3 DNA: TGTGCCAGCTCTCTAAAAGGGGCAAGCTACAATGAGCAGTTCTTC
D gene: .; clone size: .; J gene: TRBJ1-1; CDR3 length: 14; V gene: TRBV16; CDR3 protein: CASSQPTGTPEAFF; CDR3 DNA: TGTGCCAGCAGCCAACCTACAGGGACCCCTGAAGCTTTCTTT
D gene: TRBD1; clone size: .; J gene: TRBJ1-1; CDR3 length: 20; V gene: TRBV18; CDR3 protein: CASSPPPGQGARFWLAEAFF; CDR3 DNA: TGTGCCAGCTCACCACCCCCGGGACAGGGAGCCCGGTTTTGGCTGGCTGAAGCTTTCTTT
D gene: TRBD1; clone size: .; J gene: TRBJ1-1; CDR3 length: 14; V gene: TRBV7-8; CDR3 protein: CASSLKGRGTEAFF; CDR3 DNA: TGTGCCAGCAGCTTAAAGGGCAGGGGGACTGAAGCTTTCTTT
D gene: TRBD2; clone size: .; J gene: TRBJ2-5; CDR3 length: 16; V gene: TRBV5-1; CDR3 protein: CASSFIPGGPGETQYF; CDR3 DNA: TGCGCCAGCAGCTTTATTCCGGGGGGGCCGGGGGAGACCCAGTACTTC
D gene: .; clone size: .; J gene: TRBJ2-1; CDR3 length: 16; V gene: TRBV9; CDR3 protein: CASSGPRGSGEVEQFF; CDR3 DNA: TGTGCCAGCAGCGGACCGCGGGGGTCAGGGGAGGTCGAGCAGTTCTTC
D gene: .; clone size: .; J gene: TRBJ1-2; CDR3 length: 14; V gene: TRBV4-2; CDR3 protein: CASSPPDSNYGYTF; CDR3 DNA: TGTGCCAGCAGCCCCCCCGACAGCAACTATGGCTACACCTTC
D gene: TRBD1; clone size: .; J gene: TRBJ1-1; CDR3 length: 13; V gene: TRBV18; CDR3 protein: CASSPDDRGEAFF; CDR3 DNA: TGTGCCAGCTCACCAGATGACAGGGGCGAAGCTTTCTTT
D gene: TRBD1; clone size: few; J gene: TRBJ1-4; CDR3 length: 15; V gene: TRBV19; CDR3 protein: CASSPSGGEGEKLFF; CDR3 DNA: TGTGCCAGTAGTCCTTCAGGGGGCGAGGGTGAAAAACTGTTTTTT
D gene: TRBD1; clone size: .; J gene: TRBJ1-1; CDR3 length: 16; V gene: TRBV5-6; CDR3 protein: CASSGGQGRRDTEAFF; CDR3 DNA: TGTGCCAGCAGCGGAGGACAGGGGAGGAGGGACACTGAAGCTTTCTTT
D gene: TRBD1; clone size: few; J gene: TRBJ1-2; CDR3 length: 14; V gene: TRBV5-1; CDR3 protein: CASSLAGTGGGYTF; CDR3 DNA: TGCGCCAGCAGCTTGGCCGGGACAGGGGGAGGCTACACCTTC
D gene: TRBD1; clone size: .; J gene: TRBJ1-2; CDR3 length: 14; V gene: TRBV18; CDR3 protein: CASSLGQTNYGYTF; CDR3 DNA: TGTGCCAGCTCACTGGGACAGACTAACTATGGCTACACCTTC
D gene: .; clone size: .; J gene: TRBJ2-2; CDR3 length: 15; V gene: TRBV29-1; CDR3 protein: CSVEEAGKRPGELFF; CDR3 DNA: TGCAGCGTTGAAGAAGCAGGGAAAAGACCCGGGGAGCTGTTTTTT
D gene: TRBD2; clone size: .; J gene: TRBJ2-7; CDR3 length: 14; V gene: TRBV30; CDR3 protein: CAWSTGGRGYEQYF; CDR3 DNA: TGTGCCTGGAGTACCGGTGGGCGGGGGTACGAGCAGTACTTC
D gene: .; clone size: .; J gene: TRBJ2-3; CDR3 length: 16; V gene: TRBV6-4; CDR3 protein: CASSDWERDSTDTQYF; CDR3 DNA: TGTGCCAGCAGTGACTGGGAGAGAGACAGCACAGATACGCAGTATTTT
D gene: .; clone size: .; J gene: TRBJ1-2; CDR3 length: 14; V gene: TRBV5-6; CDR3 protein: CASSQAGERYGYTF; CDR3 DNA: TGTGCCAGCAGCCAGGCGGGAGAAAGGTATGGCTACACCTTC